These T cell receptor beta chains were read from a single sample in a study of T cells in Graves' hyperthyroidism and ophthalmopathy. Each CDR3 protein is one row after TCRdb ran MiXCR on the multiplex PCR reads. Among roughly 400,000 distinct CDR3 sequences listed, about a sixth were seen once. Sequenced sample: blood. All receptors come from a young woman with Graves' hyperthyroidism that later progressed to Graves' ophthalmopathy. Each CDR3 is given with its conserved first and last residue. The D gene is left open where the match is weak. The size of a clone is reported for some rows only, either as once, few or many, or as a class for expanded clones.

CDR3aa: CASSIQLTANTEAFF; CDR3nt: TGTGCCAGTAGTATTCAATTGACGGCGAACACTGAAGCTTTCTTT; j_gene: TRBJ1-1; v_gene: TRBV19; len: 15; d_gene: .; abundance: .
CDR3aa: CSAYRGNTGELFF; CDR3nt: TGCAGTGCTTACAGGGGGAACACCGGGGAGCTGTTTTTT; j_gene: TRBJ2-2; v_gene: TRBV20-1; len: 13; d_gene: TRBD1; abundance: many
CDR3aa: CASSGGIGGRETQYF; CDR3nt: TGTGCCAGCTCCGGGGGAATCGGGGGCAGGGAGACCCAGTACTTC; j_gene: TRBJ2-5; v_gene: TRBV6-1; len: 15; d_gene: .; abundance: many
CDR3aa: CASSPTPGRTSYEQYF; CDR3nt: TGTGCCAGCAGCCCAACTCCGGGACGGACCTCCTACGAGCAGTACTTC; j_gene: TRBJ2-7; v_gene: TRBV5-8; len: 16; d_gene: .; abundance: .
CDR3aa: CASSETDGRYYGYTF; CDR3nt: TGTGCCAGCAGTGAAACCGACGGCAGGTACTATGGCTACACCTTC; j_gene: TRBJ1-2; v_gene: TRBV6-1; len: 15; d_gene: .; abundance: few
CDR3aa: CASSPLRTEQQYF; CDR3nt: TGTGCCAGCAGCCCCCTCAGGACAGAACAGCAGTACTTC; j_gene: TRBJ2-7; v_gene: TRBV7-9; len: 13; d_gene: .; abundance: many
CDR3aa: CASSLSGTGTDTQYF; CDR3nt: TGTGCCAGCAGTTTAAGCGGGACTGGCACAGATACGCAGTATTTT; j_gene: TRBJ2-3; v_gene: TRBV6-1; len: 15; d_gene: TRBD2; abundance: many
CDR3aa: CAWSVGSSGSYEQYF; CDR3nt: TGTGCCTGGAGTGTAGGATCTAGCGGCTCCTACGAGCAGTACTTC; j_gene: TRBJ2-7; v_gene: TRBV30; len: 15; d_gene: TRBD2; abundance: .
CDR3aa: CASSPGGSHNTGELFF; CDR3nt: TGTGCTAGCAGCCCAGGGGGTTCCCACAACACCGGGGAGCTGTTTTTT; j_gene: TRBJ2-2; v_gene: TRBV7-7; len: 16; d_gene: TRBD1; abundance: .
CDR3aa: CASSLGTSSGAADTQYF; CDR3nt: TGCGCCAGCAGCTTGGGGACTAGCAGTGGGGCCGCAGATACGCAGTATTTT; j_gene: TRBJ2-3; v_gene: TRBV5-1; len: 17; d_gene: TRBD2; abundance: few
CDR3aa: CATSRDRTGEAFF; CDR3nt: TGTGCCACCAGCAGAGATAGAACAGGTGAAGCTTTCTTT; j_gene: TRBJ1-1; v_gene: TRBV15; len: 13; d_gene: .; abundance: many
CDR3aa: CASRPGQGMYYGYTF; CDR3nt: TGTGCCAGTAGACCGGGACAGGGGATGTACTATGGCTACACCTTC; j_gene: TRBJ1-2; v_gene: TRBV6-1; len: 15; d_gene: TRBD1; abundance: .
CDR3aa: CATSDLAGGGSYNEQFF; CDR3nt: TGTGCCACCAGTGACCTAGCGGGAGGAGGGTCCTACAATGAGCAGTTCTTC; j_gene: TRBJ2-1; v_gene: TRBV24-1; len: 17; d_gene: TRBD2; abundance: many
CDR3aa: CASSAAPGTIGEQYF; CDR3nt: TGTGCCAGCAGCGCTGCGCCCGGGACTATCGGCGAGCAGTACTTC; j_gene: TRBJ2-7; v_gene: TRBV28; len: 15; d_gene: TRBD2; abundance: many
CDR3aa: CASSPRTSGTTGYNEQFF; CDR3nt: TGCGCCAGCAGCCCCCGGACTAGCGGGACTACAGGATACAATGAGCAGTTCTTC; j_gene: TRBJ2-1; v_gene: TRBV5-1; len: 18; d_gene: TRBD2; abundance: many
CDR3aa: CSAKPTGSWGYEQYF; CDR3nt: TGCAGTGCCAAACCAACAGGTTCGTGGGGCTACGAGCAGTACTTC; j_gene: TRBJ2-7; v_gene: TRBV20-1; len: 15; d_gene: .; abundance: few
CDR3aa: CASSPGQGVRTGELFF; CDR3nt: TGTGCCAGCAGCCCGGGACAGGGGGTAAGGACCGGGGAGCTGTTTTTT; j_gene: TRBJ2-2; v_gene: TRBV28; len: 16; d_gene: TRBD1; abundance: many
CDR3aa: CASSYRETNTEAFF; CDR3nt: TGTGCCAGCAGTTACCGGGAGACGAACACTGAAGCTTTCTTT; j_gene: TRBJ1-1; v_gene: TRBV6-2/TRBV6-3; len: 14; d_gene: .; abundance: many
CDR3aa: CSVEPLRGLGTEAFF; CDR3nt: TGCAGCGTTGAACCCCTCAGGGGGCTGGGCACTGAAGCTTTCTTT; j_gene: TRBJ1-1; v_gene: TRBV29-1; len: 15; d_gene: TRBD1; abundance: many
CDR3aa: CASSVARGVASSYNEQFF; CDR3nt: TGTGCCAGCAGCGTAGCCCGCGGGGTAGCGTCCTCCTACAATGAGCAGTTCTTC; j_gene: TRBJ2-1; v_gene: TRBV9; len: 18; d_gene: .; abundance: once